This T cell receptor beta chain was retrieved from a study of T cells in Graves' hyperthyroidism and ophthalmopathy. Study in general: Peripheral blood draws took place at initial diagnosis, ahead of any treatment.

Looked up from germline, CDR1 is PRHDT and CDR2 is FYEKMQ (reference sequence). The V end lost 7 bases, the J end lost 4 bases, and 10 bases lay between the germline ends. The CDR3 length is 13 residues. This clonotype showed up just a few times. Amplification of TCR beta CDR3 regions was performed using RNA transcripts as template. Using the HTBI primer set, a first-round RT-PCR was run on the TCR CDR3. TCRdb processed the multiplex PCR reads anew with MiXCR; each CDR3 protein has one entry. The repertoire holds around 350,000 distinct CDR3 sequences, with 20% to 30% as singletons. This sequence was found in a man over 45 with Graves' hyperthyroidism. The rearrangement joins TRBV13 to TRBJ2-2; tentatively, D is TRBD1 (6 bases). Sequencing input: blood. The CDR3 coding sequence is TGTGCCAGCACAAACAGGGTCACCGGGGAGCTGTTTTTT. Amino acid sequence: CASTNRVTGELFF.